This T cell receptor beta chain was sequenced for a study of T cells after yellow fever vaccination. Each CDR3 protein is one row after TCRdb ran MiXCR on the 5' RACE reads. The sample has 250,000 to 400,000 distinct CDR3 sequences, 4.1% seen once; the top ten hold just under 25%. This clonotype appeared many times. The V end lost 4 bases, the J end lost 1 base, and 9 bases lay between the germline ends. The germline V gene has CDR1 DFQATT and CDR2 SNEGSKA (reference sequence). The CDR3 has 13 residues. The chain has TRBV20-1 and TRBJ2-3, with D possibly being TRBD1 (6 bases). The receptor was derived from a man between 18 and 35 years old who received the YFV17D yellow fever vaccine. This specimen was PBMCs, taken 5 days after the yellow fever booster vaccination. CDR3 in amino acids: CSAIGGRTDTQYF. The CDR3 DNA is TGCAGTGCTATAGGGGGACGCACAGATACGCAGTATTTT.